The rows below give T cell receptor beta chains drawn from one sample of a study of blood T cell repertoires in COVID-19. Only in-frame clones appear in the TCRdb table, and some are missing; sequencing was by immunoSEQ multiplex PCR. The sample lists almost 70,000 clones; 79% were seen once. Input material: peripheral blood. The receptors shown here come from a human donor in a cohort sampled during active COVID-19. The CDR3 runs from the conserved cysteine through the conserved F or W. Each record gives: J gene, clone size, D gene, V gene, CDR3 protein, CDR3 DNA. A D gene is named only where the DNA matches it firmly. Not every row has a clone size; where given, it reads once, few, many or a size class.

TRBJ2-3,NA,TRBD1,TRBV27,CASSYRGQFTDTQYF,TGTGCCAGCAGCTACAGGGGGCAATTCACAGATACGCAGTATTTT
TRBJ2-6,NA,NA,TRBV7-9,CASTYSGANVLTF,TGTGCCAGCACTTACTCTGGGGCCAACGTCCTGACTTTC
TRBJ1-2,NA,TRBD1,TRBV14,CASSLTGNYGYTF,TGTGCCAGCAGCCTGACAGGGAACTATGGCTACACCTTC
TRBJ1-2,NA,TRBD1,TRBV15,CATSRGGQGIGYTF,TGTGCCACCAGCAGAGGCGGACAGGGAATCGGCTACACCTTC
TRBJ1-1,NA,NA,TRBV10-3,CAIRGPGGDTEAFF,TGTGCCATCAGGGGACCCGGCGGGGACACTGAAGCTTTCTTT
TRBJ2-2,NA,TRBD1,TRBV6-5,CASRVRDRDTGELFF,TGTGCCAGCAGGGTCCGGGACAGGGACACCGGGGAGCTGTTTTTT
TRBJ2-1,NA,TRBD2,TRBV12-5,CASGLVGLAGAHNEQFF,TGTGCTAGTGGTTTGGTCGGACTAGCGGGAGCACACAATGAGCAGTTCTTC
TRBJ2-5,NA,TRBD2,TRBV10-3,CAISDSTSGSGETQYF,TGTGCCATCAGTGATTCAACTAGCGGGAGTGGGGAGACCCAGTACTTC
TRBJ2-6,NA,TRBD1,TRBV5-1,CASSVMTGGTGANVLTF,TGCGCCAGCAGCGTGATGACAGGGGGGACTGGGGCCAACGTCCTGACTTTC
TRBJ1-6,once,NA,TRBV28,CASSLDSLLNNSPLHF,TGTGCCAGCAGTTTAGACAGTCTTCTGAATAATTCACCCCTCCACTTT
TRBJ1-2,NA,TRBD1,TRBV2,CASRATGGNYGYTF,TGTGCCAGCAGAGCTACAGGGGGAAACTATGGCTACACCTTC
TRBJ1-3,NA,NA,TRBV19,CASSISGGHSGNTIYF,TGTGCCAGTAGTATTTCGGGGGGACACTCTGGAAACACCATATATTTT
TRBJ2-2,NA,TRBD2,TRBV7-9,CASTLAGGNTGELFF,TGTGCCAGCACCCTAGCGGGGGGGAACACCGGGGAGCTGTTTTTT
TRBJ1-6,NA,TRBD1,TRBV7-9,CASSFGTDNSPLHF,TGTGCCAGCAGCTTCGGGACAGATAATTCACCCCTCCACTTT
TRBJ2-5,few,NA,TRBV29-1,CSVDGQLQETQYF,TGCAGCGTTGACGGACAGCTACAAGAGACCCAGTACTTC
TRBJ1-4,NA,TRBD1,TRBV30,CAWIRQGGEKLFF,TGTGCCTGGATCAGGCAGGGGGGTGAAAAACTGTTTTTT
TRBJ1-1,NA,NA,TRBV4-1,CASSQGQPSGTEAFF,TGCGCCAGCAGCCAAGGGCAACCTTCGGGGACTGAAGCTTTCTTT
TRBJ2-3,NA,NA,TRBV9,CASSASTDTQYF,TGTGCCAGCAGCGCATCCACAGATACGCAGTATTTT
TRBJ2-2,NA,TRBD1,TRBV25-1,CASSQRQGITGELFF,TGTGCCAGCAGCCAAAGACAGGGTATCACCGGGGAGCTGTTTTTT
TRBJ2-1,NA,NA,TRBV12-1,CASSSTSQTHNEQFF,TGTGCCAGCAGCTCAACTAGCCAAACCCACAATGAGCAGTTCTTC
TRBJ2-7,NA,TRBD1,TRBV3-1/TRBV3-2,CASSQSGTGRHEQYF,TGTGCCAGCAGCCAATCCGGGACAGGGCGGCACGAGCAGTACTTC
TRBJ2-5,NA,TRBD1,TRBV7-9,CASSSTGAGAETQYF,TGTGCCAGCAGCTCGACAGGGGCCGGGGCGGAGACCCAGTACTTC
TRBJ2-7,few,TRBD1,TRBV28,CASSFAGGTYEQYF,TGTGCCAGCAGTTTTGCAGGGGGCACCTACGAGCAGTACTTC
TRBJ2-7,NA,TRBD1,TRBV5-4,CASSSPGTGGYEQYF,TGTGCCAGCAGCTCCCCCGGGACAGGCGGCTACGAGCAGTACTTC
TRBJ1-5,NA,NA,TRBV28,CASRPLGGEPSNQPQHF,TGTGCCAGCAGACCACTGGGTGGAGAACCAAGCAATCAGCCCCAGCATTTT
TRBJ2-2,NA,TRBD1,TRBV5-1,CASSLWGTGRTGELFF,TGCGCCAGCAGCTTGTGGGGGACAGGGCGAACCGGGGAGCTGTTTTTT
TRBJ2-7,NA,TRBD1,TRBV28,CATGTLTGSYEQYF,TGTGCCACCGGGACCCTGACAGGGTCCTACGAGCAGTACTTC
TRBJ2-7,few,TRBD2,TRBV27,CASGWTSGRSHEQYF,TGTGCCAGCGGCTGGACTAGCGGGAGGAGCCACGAGCAGTACTTC
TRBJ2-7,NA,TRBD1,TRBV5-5,CASRKPGQALEQYF,TGTGCCAGCAGAAAGCCGGGACAGGCCCTCGAGCAGTACTTC
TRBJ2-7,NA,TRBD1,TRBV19,CASTNTKGALSYEQYF,TGTGCCAGTACCAATACTAAGGGGGCCCTCTCCTACGAGCAGTACTTC
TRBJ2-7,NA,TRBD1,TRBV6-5,CASRAGTGGSYEQYF,TGTGCCAGCAGGGCCGGGACAGGGGGCTCCTACGAGCAGTACTTC
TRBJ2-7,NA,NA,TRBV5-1,CASSLKHWYF,TGCGCCAGCAGCTTGAAACATTGGTACTTC
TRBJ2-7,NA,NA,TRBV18,CASSVGQSRYEQYF,TGTGCCAGCTCCGTCGGACAGTCTCGCTACGAGCAGTACTTC
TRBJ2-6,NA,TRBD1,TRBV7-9,CASGDRRESGANVLTF,TGTGCCAGCGGGGACAGGCGAGAATCTGGGGCCAACGTCCTGACTTTC
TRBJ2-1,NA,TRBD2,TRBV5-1,CASSPGLASPTYNEQFF,TGCGCCAGCAGTCCAGGACTAGCGAGCCCCACTTACAATGAGCAGTTCTTC
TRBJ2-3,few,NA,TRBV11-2,CASSRRGGAGSTDTQYF,TGTGCCAGCAGCCGTAGGGGTGGGGCAGGGAGCACAGATACGCAGTATTTT
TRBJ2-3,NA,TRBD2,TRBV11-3,CASSFRGSYDTQYF,TGTGCCAGCAGCTTTCGCGGGAGTTACGATACGCAGTATTTT
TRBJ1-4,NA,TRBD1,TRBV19,CASSSRTGQPEKLFF,TGTGCCAGTAGTTCCCGGACAGGGCAACCAGAAAAACTGTTTTTT
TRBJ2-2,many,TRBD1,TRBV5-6,CASSLARGGLRAGELFF,TGTGCCAGCAGCTTGGCCCGAGGGGGCCTCAGGGCCGGGGAGCTGTTTTTT
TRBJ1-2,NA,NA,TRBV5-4,CASSFTGGNYGYTF,TGTGCCAGCAGCTTCACGGGGGGGAACTATGGCTACACCTTC
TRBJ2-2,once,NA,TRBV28,CASSFDLNTGELFF,TGTGCCAGCAGTTTTGACTTGAACACCGGGGAGCTGTTTTTT
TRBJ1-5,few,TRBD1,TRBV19,CASSTGTGASGQPQHF,TGTGCCAGTAGTACCGGGACAGGAGCGAGTGGTCAGCCCCAGCATTTT
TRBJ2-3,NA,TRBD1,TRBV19,CASSPGTGWSTDTQYF,TGTGCCAGTAGTCCCGGGACAGGGTGGAGCACAGATACGCAGTATTTT
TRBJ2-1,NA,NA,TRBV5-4,CASSLASEGVDEQFF,TGTGCCAGCAGCTTGGCCTCCGAGGGAGTCGATGAGCAGTTCTTC
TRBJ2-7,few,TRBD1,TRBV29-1,CSVEEYTRDRGYEQYF,TGCAGCGTTGAAGAGTACACCCGGGACAGGGGCTACGAGCAGTACTTC